A single sample gave rise to the 22 T cell receptor beta chains below, sequenced in a study of blood T cell repertoires in COVID-19. Sequencing used immunoSEQ multiplex PCR; TCRdb keeps in-frame clones, though not all of them. The table records roughly 220,000 clones, more than 65% of them present only once. The sequenced sample consisted of peripheral blood. Every receptor here comes from a woman aged 60 to 75 with acute or convalescent COVID-19.

The rearrangement links TRBV2 to TRBJ2-7; 7 bases line up with TRBD1. CDR1 is SNHLY and CDR2 is FYNNEI in the germline V gene. The CDR3 consists of 17 residues. J gave up 0 bases and V 4 bases, and 12 bases lay outside the gene matches. The CDR3 reads CASSVTYPGQFSYEQYF. The CDR3 coding sequence is TGTGCCAGCAGTGTTACCTATCCGGGACAGTTCTCCTACGAGCAGTACTTC.

The chain carries TRBV6-2 or TRBV6-3 and TRBJ1-5, with 8 nucleotides matching TRBD1. Germline V gives CDR1 MNHEY, CDR2 SVGEGT. The CDR3 is 19 amino acids. Unmatched junction bases numbered 14, after V lost 4 bases and J lost 0 bases. The CDR3 here is CASSSGRGQKNYSNQPQHF. CDR3 sequence (DNA): TGTGCCAGCAGTTCCGGCAGGGGGCAGAAAAATTATAGCAATCAGCCCCAGCATTTT.

The chain uses TRBV13 and TRBJ1-2; 7 bases map to TRBD1. CDR1 PRHDT and CDR2 FYEKMQ come from the germline V gene (reference sequence). V shed 3 bases and J 7 bases; nucleotides not matched to a gene: 11. This CDR3 is 15 amino acids long. CDR3 in amino acids: CASSFGQTGTRGYTF. The CDR3 region has the DNA TGTGCCAGCAGCTTCGGCCAGACAGGGACCCGTGGCTACACCTTC.

V and J are TRBV7-3 and TRBJ2-1; D is perhaps TRBD2 (6 bases). The CDR3 totals 15 residues. Between the trimmed V and J ends, which lost 1 base and 5 bases, there was a span of 12 bases. CDR1 and CDR2 (germline): SGHTA, FQGTGA. CDR3 loop: CASSLNGGYDNEQFF. CDR3 DNA: TGTGCCAGCAGCTTAAACGGGGGTTATGACAATGAGCAGTTCTTC.

This chain connects TRBV12-3 or TRBV12-4 to TRBJ2-2; D not resolved. Between the trimmed V and J ends, which lost 8 bases and 1 base, there was a span of 8 bases. The CDR3 runs 13 residues. The CDR3 DNA is TGTGCCAGCCAAGACTTGAACACCGGGGAGCTGTTTTTT. Protein: CASQDLNTGELFF.

This chain uses TRBV15 with TRBJ1-4; TRBD1 might be the D (6 bases). The germline gives CDR1 LNHNV, CDR2 YYDKDF (reference sequence). CDR3 length: 20 residues. The V end lost 3 bases, the J end lost 4 bases, and 27 bases lay between the germline ends. This chain's CDR3 is CATSRKRGTRTLTGNEKLFF. The CDR3 coding sequence is TGTGCCACCAGCAGGAAGCGAGGGACAAGGACCCTTACGGGTAATGAAAAACTGTTTTTT.

V is TRBV5-1 and J is TRBJ2-3; TRBD2 agrees at 10 bases. The CDR3 consists of 15 residues. The V and J ends lost 7 bases and 3 bases, in that order; junction bases with no gene match: 8. In germline, CDR1 is SGHRS, CDR2 YFSETQ. The CDR3 nucleotides are TGCGCCAGCGCAGGACTAGCGGTTGGTACAGATACGCAGTATTTT. Protein sequence: CASAGLAVGTDTQYF.

V usage is TRBV29-1 and J usage is TRBJ1-1; 7 nucleotides line up with TRBD1. The junction had 3 bases not matched to a gene; V was cut back by 6 bases and J by 2 bases. The CDR3 runs to 12 residues. Germline lookup yields CDR1 SQVTM and CDR2 ANQGSEA. Written as DNA, the CDR3 is TGCAGCGTAGGGACAGTAAACACTGAAGCTTTCTTT. It translates to CSVGTVNTEAFF.

The chain carries TRBV29-1 and TRBJ1-2; TRBD1 matches at 7 bases. Germline loops: CDR1 SQVTM, CDR2 ANQGSEA. V lost 6 bases to trimming and J lost 3 bases; unmatched junction nucleotides: 7. This CDR3 comprises 13 residues. The CDR3 region has the DNA TGCAGCGTAACAGACAGGGACGACTATGGCTACACCTTC. It is translated as CSVTDRDDYGYTF.

The chain is built from TRBV19 and TRBJ1-5, with 9 nucleotides matching TRBD1. Germline loops: CDR1 LNHDA, CDR2 SQIVND (reference sequence). V was clipped by 1 base and J by 6 bases; unmatched bases: 4. The CDR3 length is 15 residues. The CDR3 DNA is TGTGCCAGTAGTATAGGGGGGACAGGGTTTCAGCCCCAGCATTTT. Encoded protein: CASSIGGTGFQPQHF.

The chain links TRBV11-2 to TRBJ2-5; D possibly corresponds to TRBD1 (6 bases). The CDR3 is made up of 17 amino acids. Deletions cut 0 bases from V and 2 bases from J, with 16 bases between. CDR1 SGHAT and CDR2 FQNNGV come from the germline V gene. The CDR3 DNA reads as TGTGCCAGCAGCTTAGACCCGGCCAGGGGAGCTCAAGAGACCCAGTACTTC. Translation: CASSLDPARGAQETQYF.

CDR3 protein: CASSMNRGTEAFF. CDR3 bases: TGTGCCAGCAGCATGAACAGGGGGACTGAAGCTTTCTTT. The chain combines TRBV7-9 with TRBJ1-1; TRBD1 matches at 8 bases. There are 13 residues in the CDR3. With 5 bases clipped from V and 5 bases from J, the junction kept 4 bases outside the gene matches. Germline V gene sequence: CDR1 SEHNR, CDR2 FQNEAQ (reference sequence).

This sequence joins TRBV5-4 and TRBJ2-5, with D tentatively TRBD2 (6 bases). The V end was cut by 3 bases, the J end by 5 bases, with 20 bases between. This CDR3 has 16 amino acids. From germline, CDR1 is SGHNT and CDR2 YYREEE (reference sequence). CDR3 coding DNA: TGTGCCAGCAGCTCCACCCGGCACCAGGGAGGCGAGACCCAGTACTTC. It codes for CASSSTRHQGGETQYF.

The chain combines TRBV6-5 with TRBJ1-3, with TRBD1 identical over 11 bases. V gave up 7 bases and J gave up 2 bases; unmatched junction bases: 1. The CDR3 has 14 amino acids. Per the germline V gene, CDR1 is MNHEY and CDR2 is SVGAGI. The CDR3 loop reads CASKDRGPGNTIYF. DNA for the CDR3: TGTGCCAGCAAGGACAGGGGGCCTGGAAACACCATATATTTT.

This sequence joins TRBV5-6 and TRBJ2-1; 7 bases are a match to TRBD1. CDR1 is SGHDT and CDR2 is YYEEEE in the germline V gene. This CDR3 spans 16 amino acids. With V trimmed by 3 bases and J by 12 bases, 18 bases remained unmatched. This CDR3 reads CASSSPRTGTSGVQFF. The CDR3 nucleotides are TGTGCCAGCAGCTCCCCTCGGACAGGAACCTCAGGTGTGCAGTTCTTC.

This sequence joins TRBV20-1 and TRBJ2-1; D might be TRBD1 (5 bases). CDR3 length equals 11 residues. Germline loops: CDR1 DFQATT, CDR2 SNEGSKA (reference sequence). This chain's CDR3 is CSQARVNEQFF. DNA for the CDR3: TGCAGCCAAGCCAGGGTTAATGAGCAGTTCTTC.

This clone was observed once. A read error may account for a junction end that differs from germline. Written as DNA, the CDR3 is TGCAGCGTTGAAGGTGGTCCTAGCGGGACAAGCACAGATGCGCAGTATTTT. Its protein is CSVEGGPSGTSTDAQYF. The chain combines TRBV29-1 with TRBJ2-3, with TRBD2 matching over 9 bases. The CDR3 sequence is 17 residues long. Germline V CDR1 and CDR2: SQVTM, ANQGSEA.

V is TRBV14 and J is TRBJ2-7; D is unclear. Per germline, CDR1 SGHDN and CDR2 FVKESK. There are 14 residues in the CDR3. Between the trimmed V and J ends, which lost 7 bases and 0 bases, there was a span of 13 bases. CDR3 region: CASIPRVSSYEQYF. The CDR3 DNA sequence: TGTGCCAGCATCCCCCGGGTCAGCTCCTACGAGCAGTACTTC.

The V and J genes are TRBV5-1 and TRBJ1-4, with D tentatively TRBD1 (5 bases). The CDR3 is made up of 15 amino acids. V dropped 0 bases and J dropped 7 bases, with 13 bases sitting between them. Germline V gene data show CDR1 as SGHRS and CDR2 as YFSETQ. The CDR3 here is CASSLEGLYGEKLFF. The CDR3 coding sequence is TGCGCCAGCAGCTTGGAGGGGCTTTACGGTGAAAAACTGTTTTTT. Filled out from reference TRBV5-1 and TRBJ1-4, the complete variable domain reads KAGVTQTPRYLIKTRGQQVTLSCSPISGHRSVSWYQQTPGQGLQFLFEYFSETQRNKGNFPGRFSGRQFSNSRSEMNVSTLELGDSALYLCASSLEGLYGEKLFFGSGTQLSVL.

This clone appeared once. The chain links TRBV12-3 or TRBV12-4 to TRBJ1-1; possibly TRBD1 for D (6 bases). Deletions cut 5 bases from V and 4 bases from J, with 11 bases between. This CDR3 comprises 13 residues. The CDR3 region has the DNA TGTGCCAGCAGTGCAGGGGCGAGCACTGAAGCTTTCTTT. Amino acids: CASSAGASTEAFF.

The V call is TRBV10-3, the J call TRBJ1-2; 12 nucleotides align to TRBD1. Germline V gene sequence: CDR1 ENHRY, CDR2 SYGVKD. The trim removed 5 bases at V and 7 bases at J, leaving 8 bases unmatched. This CDR3 has 15 amino acids. The DNA of the CDR3 is TGTGCCATCAGTCCGGGACAGGGGGCTTCCGCTGGCTACACCTTC. Protein sequence: CAISPGQGASAGYTF.

This chain links TRBV11-2 with TRBJ2-5, with TRBD2 identical over 8 bases. CDR3 length: 16 amino acids. The germline CDR1 and CDR2 sequences are SGHAT and FQNNGV. The V and J ends lost 5 bases and 1 base, in that order; junction bases with no gene match: 9. CDR3 loop: CASSLGPSGLQETQYF. The CDR3 nucleotides are TGTGCCAGCAGCCTCGGTCCTAGCGGGCTCCAAGAGACCCAGTACTTC.